This entry is about one TCR beta chain. Antigen unknown. Every isolated RNA sample was fully reverse transcribed, so sequencing captured expressed TCRB transcripts. The data were produced by immunoSEQ multiplex PCR, yet TCRdb's version contains in-frame clones alone and is incomplete. The table shows almost 350,000 clones, with over 7% occurring only once. This sample was included in a study of beta chain features in type 1 diabetes. Study information: Patients were similar to healthy donors in age and gender (as well as in cell yields). Examination of sorted cells across all samples involved around 100,000,000 cells.

The length of the CDR3 is 15 residues. Germline values: CDR1 SGHRS, CDR2 YFSETQ. Trimming took 0 bases from V and 5 from J; bases not matched to a gene: 6. Findings and caveats of the study: Compared with healthy donors, patients appeared to share more similar naive, central memory and regulatory TCRB repertoires. Cells expressing TCR highly could be over-represented by cDNA sequencing. There was a moderate but significant shortening of TCRB CDR3s in all four CD4+ subsets of Type 1 diabetes patients.

Sequencing used central memory CD4+ T cells from blood. The chain uses TRBV5-1 and TRBJ2-7, with TRBD1 matching 9 bases. This clonotype originated in a young man with type 1 diabetes. CDR3 DNA sequence: TGCGCCAGCAGCTTGGAAGGGACAGGGATGCACGAGCAGTACTTC. Encoded protein: CASSLEGTGMHEQYF.